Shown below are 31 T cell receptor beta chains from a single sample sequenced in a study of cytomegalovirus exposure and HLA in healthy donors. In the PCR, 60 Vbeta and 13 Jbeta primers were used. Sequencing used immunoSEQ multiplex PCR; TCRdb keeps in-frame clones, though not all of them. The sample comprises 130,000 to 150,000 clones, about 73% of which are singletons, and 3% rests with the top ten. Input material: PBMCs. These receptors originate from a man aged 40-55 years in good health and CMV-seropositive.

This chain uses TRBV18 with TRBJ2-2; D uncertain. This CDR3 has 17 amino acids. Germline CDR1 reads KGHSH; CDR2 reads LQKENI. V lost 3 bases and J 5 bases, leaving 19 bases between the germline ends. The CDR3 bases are TGTGCCAGCTCACCTTATCTCCCCGAACTAATGACCGGGGAGCTGTTTTTT. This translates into CASSPYLPELMTGELFF.

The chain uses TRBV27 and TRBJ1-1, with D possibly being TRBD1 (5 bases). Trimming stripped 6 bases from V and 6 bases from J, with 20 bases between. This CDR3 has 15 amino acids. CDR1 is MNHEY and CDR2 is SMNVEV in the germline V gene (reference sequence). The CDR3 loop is CASRPTRASVSEAFF. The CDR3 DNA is TGTGCCAGCAGACCAACCAGGGCTTCGGTCTCTGAAGCTTTCTTT.

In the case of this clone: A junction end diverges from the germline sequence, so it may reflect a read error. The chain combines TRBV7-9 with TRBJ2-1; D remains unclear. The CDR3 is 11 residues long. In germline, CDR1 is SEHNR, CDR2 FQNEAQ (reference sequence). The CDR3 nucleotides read TGTTCCAGCAGCCTCGCGAATGAGCAGTTCTTC. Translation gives CSSSLANEQFF.

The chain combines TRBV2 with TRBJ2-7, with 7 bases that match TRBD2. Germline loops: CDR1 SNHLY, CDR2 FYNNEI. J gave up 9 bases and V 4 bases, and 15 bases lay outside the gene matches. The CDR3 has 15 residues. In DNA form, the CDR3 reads TGTGCCAGCAGTGTGGAGGGGACTACCTACGGGGGGCAGTACTTC. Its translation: CASSVEGTTYGGQYF. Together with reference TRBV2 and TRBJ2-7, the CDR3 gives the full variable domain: EPEVTQTPSHQVTQMGQEVILRCVPISNHLYFYWYRQILGQKVEFLVSFYNNEISEKSEIFDDQFSVERPDGSNFTLKIRSTKLEDSAMYFCASSVEGTTYGGQYFGPGTRLTVT.

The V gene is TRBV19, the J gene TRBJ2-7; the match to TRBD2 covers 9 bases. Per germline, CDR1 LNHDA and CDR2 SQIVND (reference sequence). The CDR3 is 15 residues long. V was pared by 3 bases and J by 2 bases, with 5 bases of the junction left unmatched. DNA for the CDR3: TGTGCCAGTAGTATCAACCTAGCGGGACCCTACGAGCAGTACTTC. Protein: CASSINLAGPYEQYF. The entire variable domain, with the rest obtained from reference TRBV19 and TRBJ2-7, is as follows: DGGITQSPKYLFRKEGQNVTLSCEQNLNHDAMYWYRQDPGQGLRLIYYSQIVNDFQKGDIAEGYSVSREKKESFPLTVTSAQKNPTAFYLCASSINLAGPYEQYFGPGTRLTVT.

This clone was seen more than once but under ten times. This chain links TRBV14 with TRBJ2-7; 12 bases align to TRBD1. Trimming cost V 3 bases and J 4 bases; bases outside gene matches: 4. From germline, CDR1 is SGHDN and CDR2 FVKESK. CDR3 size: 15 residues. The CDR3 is CASSQGTGGEYEQYF. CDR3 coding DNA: TGTGCCAGCAGCCAGGGGACAGGGGGCGAATACGAGCAGTACTTC.

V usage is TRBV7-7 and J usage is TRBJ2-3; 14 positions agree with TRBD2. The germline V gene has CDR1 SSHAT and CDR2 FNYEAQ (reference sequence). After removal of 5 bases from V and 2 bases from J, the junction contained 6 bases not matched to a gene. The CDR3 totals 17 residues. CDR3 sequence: CASSRGLAGEATDTQYF. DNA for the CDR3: TGTGCCAGCAGCCGGGGACTAGCGGGAGAGGCCACAGATACGCAGTATTTT.

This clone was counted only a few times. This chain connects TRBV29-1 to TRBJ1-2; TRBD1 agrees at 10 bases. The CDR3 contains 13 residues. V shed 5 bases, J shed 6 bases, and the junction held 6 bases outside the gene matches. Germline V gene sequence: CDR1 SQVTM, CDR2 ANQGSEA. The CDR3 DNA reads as TGCAGCGTTACGGGTGGGACAGGGGATGGCTACACCTTC. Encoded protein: CSVTGGTGDGYTF.

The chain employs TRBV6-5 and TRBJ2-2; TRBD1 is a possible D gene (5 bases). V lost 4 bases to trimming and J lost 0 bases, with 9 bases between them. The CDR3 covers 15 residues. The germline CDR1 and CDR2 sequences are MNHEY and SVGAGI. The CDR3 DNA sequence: TGTGCCAGCAGTTTCAGGGTTACGAACACCGGGGAGCTGTTTTTT. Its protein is CASSFRVTNTGELFF.

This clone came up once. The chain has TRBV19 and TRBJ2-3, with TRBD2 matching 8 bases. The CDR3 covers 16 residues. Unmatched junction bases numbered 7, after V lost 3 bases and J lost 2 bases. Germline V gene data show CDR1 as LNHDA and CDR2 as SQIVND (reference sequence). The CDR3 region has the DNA TGTGCCAGTAGTATGAGACTAGCGAATTCCACAGATACGCAGTATTTT. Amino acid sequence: CASSMRLANSTDTQYF.

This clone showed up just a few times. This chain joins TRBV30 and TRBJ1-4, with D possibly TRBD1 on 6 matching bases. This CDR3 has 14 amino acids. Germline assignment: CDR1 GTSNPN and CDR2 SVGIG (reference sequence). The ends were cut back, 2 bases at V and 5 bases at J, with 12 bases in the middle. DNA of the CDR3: TGTGCCTGGAGTAGGACAGCCTCAAATGAAAAACTGTTTTTT. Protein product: CAWSRTASNEKLFF.

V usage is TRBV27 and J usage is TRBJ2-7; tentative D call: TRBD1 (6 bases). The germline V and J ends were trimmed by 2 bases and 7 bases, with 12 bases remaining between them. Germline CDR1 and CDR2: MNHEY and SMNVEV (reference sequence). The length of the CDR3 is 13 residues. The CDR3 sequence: CASSLVTGEEQYF. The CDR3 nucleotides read TGTGCCAGCAGTTTAGTGACAGGAGAGGAGCAGTACTTC.

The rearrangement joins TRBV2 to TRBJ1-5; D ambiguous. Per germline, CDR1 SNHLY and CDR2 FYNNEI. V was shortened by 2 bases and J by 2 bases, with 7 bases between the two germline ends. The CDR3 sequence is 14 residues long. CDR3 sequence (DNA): TGTGCCAGCAGTGAACAAGGAGGCAATCAGCCCCAGCATTTT. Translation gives CASSEQGGNQPQHF.

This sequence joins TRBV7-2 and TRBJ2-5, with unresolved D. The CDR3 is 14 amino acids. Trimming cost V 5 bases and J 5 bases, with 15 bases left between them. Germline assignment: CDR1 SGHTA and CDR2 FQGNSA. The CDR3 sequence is CASSQLGFGETQYF. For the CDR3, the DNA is TGTGCCAGCAGCCAGCTAGGTTTCGGTGAGACCCAGTACTTC.

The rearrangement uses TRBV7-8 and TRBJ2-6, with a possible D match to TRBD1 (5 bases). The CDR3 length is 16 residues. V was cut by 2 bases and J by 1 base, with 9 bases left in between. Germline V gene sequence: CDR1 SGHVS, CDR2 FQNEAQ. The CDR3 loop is CASSLPGWSGANVLTF. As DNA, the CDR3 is TGTGCCAGCAGCTTACCAGGGTGGTCTGGGGCCAACGTCCTGACTTTC.

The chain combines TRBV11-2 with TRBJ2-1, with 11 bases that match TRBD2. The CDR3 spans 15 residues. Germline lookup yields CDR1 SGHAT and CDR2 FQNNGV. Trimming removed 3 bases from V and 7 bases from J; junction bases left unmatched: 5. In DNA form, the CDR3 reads TGTGCCAGCAGCTTCACGACTAGCGGGATAAATGAGCAGTTCTTC. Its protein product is CASSFTTSGINEQFF. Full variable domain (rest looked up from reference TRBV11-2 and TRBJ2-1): EAGVAQSPRYKIIEKRQSVAFWCNPISGHATLYWYQQILGQGPKLLIQFQNNGVVDDSQLPKDRFSAERLKGVDSTLKIQPAKLEDSAVYLCASSFTTSGINEQFFGPGTRLTVL.

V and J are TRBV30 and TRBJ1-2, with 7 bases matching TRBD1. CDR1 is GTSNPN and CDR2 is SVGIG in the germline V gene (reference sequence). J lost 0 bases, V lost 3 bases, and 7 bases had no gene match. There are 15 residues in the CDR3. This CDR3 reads CAWRVQGEANYGYTF. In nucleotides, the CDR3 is TGTGCCTGGAGGGTTCAGGGGGAAGCTAACTATGGCTACACCTTC.

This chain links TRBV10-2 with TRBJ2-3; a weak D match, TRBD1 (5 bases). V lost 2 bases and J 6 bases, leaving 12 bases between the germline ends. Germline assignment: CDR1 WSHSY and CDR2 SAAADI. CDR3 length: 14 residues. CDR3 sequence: CASSEPGQIDTQYF. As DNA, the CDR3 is TGCGCCAGCAGTGAGCCCGGACAAATCGATACGCAGTATTTT.

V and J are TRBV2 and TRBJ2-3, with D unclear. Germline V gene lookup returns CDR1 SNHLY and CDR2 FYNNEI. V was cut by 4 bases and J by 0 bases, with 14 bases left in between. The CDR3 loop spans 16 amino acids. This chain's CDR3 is CASSVLSAASTDTQYF. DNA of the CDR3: TGTGCCAGCAGTGTCTTAAGCGCCGCTAGCACAGATACGCAGTATTTT. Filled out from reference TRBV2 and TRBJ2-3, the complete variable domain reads EPEVTQTPSHQVTQMGQEVILRCVPISNHLYFYWYRQILGQKVEFLVSFYNNEISEKSEIFDDQFSVERPDGSNFTLKIRSTKLEDSAMYFCASSVLSAASTDTQYFGPGTRLTVL.

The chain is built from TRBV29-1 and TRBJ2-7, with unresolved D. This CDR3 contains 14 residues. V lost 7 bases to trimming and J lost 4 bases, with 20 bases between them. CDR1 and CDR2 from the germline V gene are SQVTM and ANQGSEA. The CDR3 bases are TGCAGCGCAAGCACAGCACTCTCTTCTTACGAGCAGTACTTC. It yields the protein CSASTALSSYEQYF.

The CDR3 bases are TGTGCCAGCAGTTTAGGGACAGGCACATTGAACACTGAAGCTTTCTTT. Its translation is CASSLGTGTLNTEAFF. The chain recombines TRBV28 with TRBJ1-1; 8 nucleotides match TRBD1. This CDR3 comprises 16 residues. V was pared by 2 bases and J by 0 bases, with 5 bases of the junction left unmatched. Per the germline V gene, CDR1 is MDHEN and CDR2 is SYDVKM.

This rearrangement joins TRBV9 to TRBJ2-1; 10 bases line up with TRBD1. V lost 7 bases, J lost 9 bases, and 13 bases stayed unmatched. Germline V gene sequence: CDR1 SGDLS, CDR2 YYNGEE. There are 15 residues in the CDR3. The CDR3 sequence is CASRGQGLDRGEQFF. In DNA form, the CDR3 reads TGTGCCAGCCGGGGACAGGGGCTAGATCGGGGTGAGCAGTTCTTC.

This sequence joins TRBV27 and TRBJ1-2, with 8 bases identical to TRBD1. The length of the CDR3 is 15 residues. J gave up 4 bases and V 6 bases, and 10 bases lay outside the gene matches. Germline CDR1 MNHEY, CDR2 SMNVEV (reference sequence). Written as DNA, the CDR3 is TGTGCCAGCAGCCCACAGGGGGTTGGGCCCTATGGCTACACCTTC. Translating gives CASSPQGVGPYGYTF.

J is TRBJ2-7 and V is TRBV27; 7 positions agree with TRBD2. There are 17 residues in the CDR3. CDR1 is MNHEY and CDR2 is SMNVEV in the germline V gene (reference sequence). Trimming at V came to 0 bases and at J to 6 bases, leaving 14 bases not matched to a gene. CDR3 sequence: CASSLSAPSGEGSEQYF. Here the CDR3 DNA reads TGTGCCAGCAGTTTATCGGCCCCCTCGGGGGAGGGGAGCGAGCAGTACTTC.

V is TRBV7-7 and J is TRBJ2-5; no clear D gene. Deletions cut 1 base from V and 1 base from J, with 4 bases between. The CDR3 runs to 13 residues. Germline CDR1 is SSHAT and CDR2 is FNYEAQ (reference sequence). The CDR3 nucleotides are TGTGCCAGCAGCTTAGGAGCCCAAGAGACCCAGTACTTC. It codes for CASSLGAQETQYF.

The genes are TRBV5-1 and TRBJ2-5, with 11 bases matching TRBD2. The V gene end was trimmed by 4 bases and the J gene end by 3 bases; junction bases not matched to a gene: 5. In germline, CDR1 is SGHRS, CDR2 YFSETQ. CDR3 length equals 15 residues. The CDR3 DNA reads TGCGCCAGCAGCCGAACGACTAGCGGGAAAGAGACCCAGTACTTC. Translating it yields CASSRTTSGKETQYF. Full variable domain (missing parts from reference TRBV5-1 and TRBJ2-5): KAGVTQTPRYLIKTRGQQVTLSCSPISGHRSVSWYQQTPGQGLQFLFEYFSETQRNKGNFPGRFSGRQFSNSRSEMNVSTLELGDSALYLCASSRTTSGKETQYFGPGTRLLVL.

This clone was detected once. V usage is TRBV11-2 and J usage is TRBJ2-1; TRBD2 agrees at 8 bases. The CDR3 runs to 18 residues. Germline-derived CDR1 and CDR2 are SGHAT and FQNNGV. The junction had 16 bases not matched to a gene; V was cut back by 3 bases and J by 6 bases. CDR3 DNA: TGTGCCAGCAGCTTGTCCACCCGAACCTCCCTAGCGGGCAATGAGCAGTTCTTC. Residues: CASSLSTRTSLAGNEQFF.

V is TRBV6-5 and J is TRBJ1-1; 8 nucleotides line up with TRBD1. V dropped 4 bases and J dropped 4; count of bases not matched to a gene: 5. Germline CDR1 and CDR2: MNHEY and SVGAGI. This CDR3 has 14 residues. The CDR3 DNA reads TGTGCCAGCAGTTTGGACAGGGCGGGCACTGAAGCTTTCTTT. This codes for CASSLDRAGTEAFF.

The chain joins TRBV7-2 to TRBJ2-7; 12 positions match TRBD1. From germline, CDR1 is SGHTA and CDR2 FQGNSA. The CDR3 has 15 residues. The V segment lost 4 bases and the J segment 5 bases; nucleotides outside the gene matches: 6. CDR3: CASSSWGTGGNEQYF. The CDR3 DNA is TGTGCCAGCAGCTCTTGGGGGACAGGGGGCAACGAGCAGTACTTC. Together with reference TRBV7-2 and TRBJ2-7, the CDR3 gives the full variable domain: GAGVSQSPSNKVTEKGKDVELRCDPISGHTALYWYRQSLGQGLEFLIYFQGNSAPDKSGLPSDRFSAERTGGSVSTLTIQRTQQEDSAVYLCASSSWGTGGNEQYFGPGTRLTVT.

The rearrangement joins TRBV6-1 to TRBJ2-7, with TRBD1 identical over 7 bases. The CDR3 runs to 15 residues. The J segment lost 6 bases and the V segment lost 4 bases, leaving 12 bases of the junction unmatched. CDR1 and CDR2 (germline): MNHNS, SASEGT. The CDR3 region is CASSGQTGSFGEQYF. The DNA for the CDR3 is TGTGCCAGCAGTGGACAGACAGGGTCTTTCGGCGAGCAGTACTTC.

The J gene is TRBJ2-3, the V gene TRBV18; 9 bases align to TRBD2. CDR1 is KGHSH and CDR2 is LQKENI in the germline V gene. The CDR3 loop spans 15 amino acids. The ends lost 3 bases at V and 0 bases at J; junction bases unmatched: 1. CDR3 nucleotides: TGTGCCAGCTCACCCCTAGCGGGGAGCACAGATACGCAGTATTTT. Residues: CASSPLAGSTDTQYF.